Listed below are T cell receptor beta chains from one sample, sequenced in a study of blood T cell repertoires in COVID-19. The method was immunoSEQ multiplex PCR; TCRdb's version includes in-frame clones alone and lacks a portion of them. Of roughly 200,000 clones detected, more than 75% appear once; the ten largest clones hold more than 5.5%. Sequencing used peripheral blood. The origin of the receptors is a man aged 80 or over with acute or convalescent COVID-19. CDR3s include the opening cysteine and the closing phenylalanine or tryptophan. D genes are given only for firm matches. Clone size appears in some rows only: once, few, many, or a class for an expanded clone.

size | D | J | V | CDR3 | DNA
once | - | TRBJ2-7 | TRBV5-4 | CASSYRPTRRSYEQYF | TGTGCCAGCAGCTACCGACCGACAAGAAGGTCCTACGAGCAGTACTTC
- | TRBD1 | TRBJ2-7 | TRBV5-8 | CASSFGQATSYEQYF | TGTGCCAGCAGCTTCGGACAGGCGACTTCCTACGAGCAGTACTTC
- | TRBD1 | TRBJ1-1 | TRBV7-2 | CASSSTGGVTEAFF | TGTGCCAGCAGCTCGACAGGGGGCGTTACTGAAGCTTTCTTT
- | TRBD1 | TRBJ1-2 | TRBV28 | CASTPFGQASNYGYTF | TGTGCCAGCACCCCCTTTGGACAGGCGAGTAACTATGGCTACACCTTC
- | - | TRBJ1-6 | TRBV6-5 | CASSLAGARTPLHF | TGTGCCAGCAGTTTGGCGGGGGCTCGTACACCCCTCCACTTT
- | TRBD2 | TRBJ2-1 | TRBV19 | CASSRTSGIGEQFF | TGTGCCAGTAGTCGGACTAGCGGGATCGGTGAGCAGTTCTTC
- | TRBD1 | TRBJ1-6 | TRBV5-4 | CASSFGQGSSPLHF | TGTGCCAGCAGCTTCGGACAGGGGAGCTCACCCCTCCACTTT
- | - | TRBJ1-4 | TRBV11-2 | CASSLGTLTNEKLFF | TGTGCCAGCAGCTTAGGGACTCTAACTAATGAAAAACTGTTTTTT
- | - | TRBJ1-6 | TRBV3-1/TRBV3-2 | CASSQINNSPLHF | TGTGCCAGCAGCCAAATTAATAATTCACCCCTCCACTTT
few | - | TRBJ2-2 | TRBV5-1 | CASSPEGHTGELFF | TGCGCCAGCAGCCCCGAGGGCCACACCGGGGAGCTGTTTTTT
- | - | TRBJ2-7 | TRBV5-8 | CASRSTPGVGEQYF | TGTGCCAGCAGATCTACGCCAGGGGTGGGTGAGCAGTACTTC
- | - | TRBJ1-2 | TRBV19 | CASSIDPAGLGYTF | TGTGCCAGTAGTATAGATCCCGCAGGCCTTGGCTACACCTTC
- | - | TRBJ2-5 | TRBV11-2 | CASSLAGQFQETQYF | TGTGCCAGCAGCTTAGCCGGACAGTTCCAAGAGACCCAGTACTTC
once | - | TRBJ1-2 | TRBV5-1 | CASSYTGNSDYGYTF | TGCGCCAGCAGCTATACAGGGAACTCCGACTATGGCTACACCTTC
- | - | TRBJ2-3 | TRBV7-2 | CASSFSLEDTQYF | TGTGCCAGCAGCTTCTCTTTGGAGGATACGCAGTATTTT
- | - | TRBJ2-2 | TRBV12-5 | CASGYREELFF | TGTGCTAGTGGTTACAGGGAGGAGCTGTTTTTT
- | - | TRBJ2-5 | TRBV28 | CASSFIETQYF | TGTGCCAGCAGTTTTATAGAGACCCAGTACTTC
- | - | TRBJ1-6 | TRBV30 | CAWSVLGSSSPLHF | TGTGCCTGGAGTGTTTTAGGGAGTAGTTCACCCCTCCACTTT
- | TRBD1 | TRBJ2-1 | TRBV7-2 | CASSHRQGEYNEQFF | TGTGCCAGCAGCCACCGACAGGGGGAGTACAATGAGCAGTTCTTC
- | TRBD2 | TRBJ2-1 | TRBV9 | CASSSALAGVLFF | TGTGCCAGCAGCTCGGCACTAGCGGGAGTTTTGTTCTTC
few | - | TRBJ1-4 | TRBV5-1 | CASSQSGGRGEKLFF | TGCGCCAGCAGCCAATCGGGAGGGCGGGGTGAAAAACTGTTTTTT
- | - | TRBJ1-4 | TRBV19 | CASSPGPGENEKLFF | TGTGCCAGTAGCCCTGGGCCAGGCGAAAATGAAAAACTGTTTTTT
- | TRBD1 | TRBJ2-2 | TRBV19 | CASSPGQGANTGELFF | TGTGCCAGTAGTCCCGGACAGGGCGCAAACACCGGGGAGCTGTTTTTT
- | - | TRBJ2-3 | TRBV5-4 | CASSLSADTQYF | TGTGCCAGCAGCTTGTCCGCAGATACGCAGTATTTT
few | TRBD1 | TRBJ1-1 | TRBV18 | CASSPRTGAMNTEAFF | TGTGCCAGCTCACCCAGGACAGGGGCCATGAACACTGAAGCTTTCTTT
- | - | TRBJ2-7 | TRBV25-1 | CASSEYRQSVNEQYF | TGTGCCAGCAGTGAATATCGACAGTCTGTGAACGAGCAGTACTTC
- | TRBD1 | TRBJ2-2 | TRBV5-1 | CASSEGTGNVGELFF | TGCGCCAGCAGCGAAGGGACAGGGAATGTCGGGGAGCTGTTTTTT
- | TRBD1 | TRBJ2-3 | TRBV9 | CASSLADRGYTDTQYF | TGTGCCAGCAGTCTAGCGGACAGGGGGTACACAGATACGCAGTATTTT
- | - | TRBJ2-1 | TRBV18 | CASSPRLETDEQFF | TGTGCCAGCTCACCGCGACTAGAGACCGATGAGCAGTTCTTC
- | - | TRBJ1-6 | TRBV5-1 | CASSDKTGPYNSPLHF | TGCGCCAGCAGCGACAAGACAGGTCCCTATAATTCACCCCTCCACTTT
once | - | TRBJ2-3 | TRBV6-5 | CASSYFRSTDTQYF | TGTGCCAGCAGTTACTTCCGGAGCACAGATACGCAGTATTTT
- | TRBD1 | TRBJ2-7 | TRBV28 | CASSPAGTGGEDEQYF | TGTGCCAGCAGCCCTGCCGGGACAGGGGGCGAGGACGAGCAGTACTTC
- | TRBD2 | TRBJ2-1 | TRBV4-2 | CASSQDRLAGDNEQFF | TGTGCCAGCAGCCAAGACCGGCTAGCGGGGGACAATGAGCAGTTCTTC
few | TRBD1 | TRBJ1-6 | TRBV28 | CASRLGGQRDSPLHF | TGTGCCAGCAGGTTGGGGGGACAGAGGGATTCACCCCTCCACTTT
- | - | TRBJ1-1 | TRBV11-2 | CASSLGANTEAFF | TGTGCCAGCAGCTTGGGGGCGAACACTGAAGCTTTCTTT
- | - | TRBJ1-5 | TRBV7-2 | CASSLSGGNQPQHF | TGTGCCAGCAGCTTGTCAGGGGGCAATCAGCCCCAGCATTTT
- | - | TRBJ2-1 | TRBV19 | CASSGRRSGDEQFF | TGTGCCAGTAGTGGGAGGAGGTCTGGAGATGAGCAGTTCTTC
- | - | TRBJ2-5 | TRBV5-8 | CASSLFRAEETQYF | TGTGCCAGCAGCTTGTTCAGGGCTGAAGAGACCCAGTACTTC
- | TRBD1 | TRBJ2-1 | TRBV11-2 | CASSLDPTGQGHEQFF | TGTGCCAGCAGCTTAGATCCGACAGGGCAGGGCCATGAGCAGTTCTTC
- | TRBD1 | TRBJ2-2 | TRBV24-1 | CATSDPGQGRTGELFF | TGTGCCACCAGTGACCCCGGACAGGGGCGGACCGGGGAGCTGTTTTTT
few | - | TRBJ1-1 | TRBV7-6 | CASSLTSQGTTEAFF | TGTGCCAGCAGCTTAACCTCTCAGGGGACCACTGAAGCTTTCTTT
- | TRBD1 | TRBJ2-1 | TRBV7-2 | CASSTGTGGYNEQFF | TGTGCCAGCAGCACCGGGACAGGCGGGTACAATGAGCAGTTCTTC
- | TRBD2 | TRBJ2-3 | TRBV27 | CASSLSMGLAGSTDTQYF | TGTGCCAGCAGTTTATCCATGGGACTAGCGGGATCCACAGATACGCAGTATTTT
once | TRBD1 | TRBJ1-1 | TRBV5-1 | CASSFSAGGNTEAFF | TGCGCCAGCAGCTTTTCCGCAGGGGGGAACACTGAAGCTTTCTTT
- | TRBD2 | TRBJ2-7 | TRBV11-2 | CASRRLAGDEQYF | TGTGCCAGCAGGAGGTTAGCGGGAGACGAGCAGTACTTC
- | - | TRBJ2-3 | TRBV21-1 | CASSKGISGRAPDTQYF | TGTGCCAGCAGCAAAGGGATTAGCGGGAGGGCCCCAGATACGCAGTATTTT
- | - | TRBJ2-5 | TRBV7-9 | CASSLKGTVEGETQYF | TGTGCCAGCAGCTTAAAAGGGACAGTGGAGGGAGAGACCCAGTACTTC
- | TRBD2 | TRBJ2-4 | TRBV9 | CASSVGEGAKNIQYF | TGTGCCAGCAGCGTAGGGGAGGGAGCCAAAAACATTCAGTACTTC
- | - | TRBJ2-4 | TRBV7-2 | CASSTQPGIAKNIQYF | TGTGCCAGCAGCACGCAGCCCGGGATAGCCAAAAACATTCAGTACTTC
once | TRBD2 | TRBJ2-3 | TRBV19 | CASSIRLAGEPTDTQYF | TGTGCCAGTAGTATACGGCTAGCGGGCGAACCCACAGATACGCAGTATTTT
- | - | TRBJ2-7 | TRBV18 | CASSRADSYEQYF | TGTGCCAGCTCACGGGCCGACTCCTACGAGCAGTACTTC
- | - | TRBJ2-1 | TRBV6-5 | CASRPRVNEQFF | TGTGCCAGCAGACCGCGAGTCAATGAGCAGTTCTTC
few | - | TRBJ2-7 | TRBV3-1/TRBV3-2 | CASSQASGSYEQYF | TGTGCCAGCAGCCAAGCCTCGGGCTCCTACGAGCAGTACTTC
- | - | TRBJ2-7 | TRBV6-5 | CASSYGAVREQYF | TGTGCCAGCAGTTATGGCGCGGTTCGGGAGCAGTACTTC
- | TRBD1 | TRBJ1-2 | TRBV3-1/TRBV3-2 | CASSPLGTGNYGYTF | TGTGCCAGCAGCCCATTGGGGACAGGGAACTATGGCTACACCTTC
- | - | TRBJ1-1 | TRBV9 | CASSQVGGNTEAFF | TGTGCCAGCAGCCAAGTGGGGGGGAACACTGAAGCTTTCTTT
- | TRBD1 | TRBJ1-2 | TRBV6-2/TRBV6-3 | CASSRQGSYGYTF | TGTGCCAGCAGTCGACAGGGAAGCTATGGCTACACCTTC